The 17 T cell receptor beta chains given below trace back to one sample, sequenced in a study of human T cells and chemical hapten exposure. TCRdb ran MiXCR on the RACE reads and lists one entry per CDR3 protein. Of approximately 160,000 distinct CDR3 sequences in the sample, roughly 25% are singletons; the top ten hold 2.1%. Time point reported: patch test 3, about 24 weeks after DPC sensitization. The treatment is: therapeutic diphenylcyclopropenone sensitization with weekly scalp DPC. The sample in question was whole blood, obtained in connection with sensitization to the hapten diphenylcyclopropenone (DPC). Receptors were obtained from a woman between 18 and 29 years old with alopecia areata. Some clones in this sample may be carry-over from other donors' samples.

This chain connects TRBV6-5 to TRBJ1-1, with D possibly matching TRBD1 (6 bases). The CDR3 totals 17 residues. Germline V gene sequence: CDR1 MNHEY, CDR2 SVGAGI. V was trimmed by 2 bases and J by 0 bases, leaving 16 bases between them. The CDR3 is CASSYGSRTVMNTEAFF. In nucleotides, the CDR3 is TGTGCCAGCAGTTACGGTTCTCGGACAGTGATGAACACTGAAGCTTTCTTT.

The chain carries TRBV10-2 and TRBJ1-5; TRBD1 is a possible D gene (5 bases). CDR1 is WSHSY and CDR2 is SAAADI in the germline V gene. There are 14 residues in the CDR3. Trimming left V 6 bases short and J 4 bases short, with 13 bases between. CDR3 bases: TGCGCCAGCAGGCAGGGCGGGATTAATCAGCCCCAGCATTTT. Protein sequence: CASRQGGINQPQHF.

The chain links TRBV18 to TRBJ2-1; D may be TRBD1 or TRBD2 (5 bases each). Germline V gives CDR1 KGHSH, CDR2 LQKENI. The CDR3 covers 15 residues. V gave up 6 bases and J gave up 1 base, with 13 bases separating them. CDR3 nucleotide sequence: TGTGCCAGCTCGCCCGGGACCCAATCCTACAATGAGCAGTTCTTC. Encoded protein: CASSPGTQSYNEQFF. Filled out from reference TRBV18 and TRBJ2-1, the complete variable domain reads NAGVMQNPRHLVRRRGQEARLRCSPMKGHSHVYWYRQLPEEGLKFMVYLQKENIIDESGMPKERFSAEFPKEGPSILRIQQVVRGDSAAYFCASSPGTQSYNEQFFGPGTRLTVL.

The chain joins TRBV7-2 to TRBJ2-5, with 14 bases fitting TRBD2. Trimming cost V 4 bases and J 7 bases; bases outside gene matches: 8. CDR1 is SGHTA and CDR2 is FQGNSA in the germline V gene. The length of the CDR3 is 16 residues. This CDR3 reads CASSSGLAGGQVTQYF. The CDR3 nucleotides are TGTGCCAGCAGCTCTGGACTAGCGGGAGGCCAGGTGACCCAGTACTTC.

This clonotype was detected a few times. The chain recombines TRBV7-2 with TRBJ1-3; D is uncertain. This CDR3 has 14 residues. The V end lost 5 bases, the J end lost 0 bases, and 8 bases lay between the germline ends. Germline-derived CDR1 and CDR2 are SGHTA and FQGNSA. CDR3 region: CASSLHSSGNTIYF. For the CDR3, the DNA is TGTGCCAGCAGCCTCCACAGCTCTGGAAACACCATATATTTT.

This chain links TRBV20-1 with TRBJ2-1, with D hard to call. V lost 3 bases, J lost 5 bases, and 14 bases lay in between. The CDR3 length is 14 residues. CDR1 DFQATT and CDR2 SNEGSKA come from the germline V gene (reference sequence). The CDR3 region is CSASGGSHDNEQFF. In nucleotides, the CDR3 is TGCAGTGCTAGCGGTGGGTCTCACGACAATGAGCAGTTCTTC.

The genes are TRBV19 and TRBJ1-2; 7 bases are a match to TRBD1. With 5 bases clipped from V and 6 bases from J, the junction kept 6 bases outside the gene matches. This CDR3 is built from 13 residues. The germline V gene has CDR1 LNHDA and CDR2 SQIVND (reference sequence). The CDR3 loop is CASSAHGTDGYTF. The DNA for the CDR3 is TGTGCCAGTAGTGCCCACGGGACAGATGGCTACACCTTC.

This clonotype has a handful of counts. This chain links TRBV20-1 with TRBJ2-5, with a tentative D call TRBD2 (6 bases). The length of the CDR3 is 15 residues. Trimming stripped 1 base from V and 2 bases from J, with 14 bases between. Germline-derived CDR1 and CDR2 are DFQATT and SNEGSKA (reference sequence). The DNA for the CDR3 is TGCAGTGCTAGAGGGGAGTGGAGGGAACAAGAGACCCAGTACTTC. It specifies CSARGEWREQETQYF.

This clonotype was observed a handful of times. The gene calls are TRBV7-8 and TRBJ2-5, with D hard to call. Trimming stripped 4 bases from V and 5 bases from J, with 11 bases between. Germline CDR1 is SGHVS and CDR2 is FQNEAQ. There are 13 residues in the CDR3. CDR3 bases: TGTGCCAGCAGCTGGGTATCAGGCGAGACCCAGTACTTC. Its protein is CASSWVSGETQYF. Filled out from reference TRBV7-8 and TRBJ2-5, the complete variable domain reads GAGVSQSPRYKVAKRGQDVALRCDPISGHVSLFWYQQALGQGPEFLTYFQNEAQLDKSGLPSDRFFAERPEGSVSTLKIQRTQQEDSAVYLCASSWVSGETQYFGPGTRLLVL.

The chain employs TRBV7-2 and TRBJ2-5; TRBD2 aligns across 12 bases. V lost 0 bases, J lost 2 bases, and 7 bases stayed unmatched. The CDR3 contains 18 residues. Germline CDR1 reads SGHTA; CDR2 reads FQGNSA. The DNA for the CDR3 is TGTGCCAGCAGCTTAGCACCTCCTCTAGCGGGAGGGCAAGAGACCCAGTACTTC. This gives the protein CASSLAPPLAGGQETQYF.

A note on this clonotype: This may arise from a read error, as a much more abundant clone is one base away. This chain joins TRBV7-9 and TRBJ1-1; D possibly corresponds to TRBD1 (5 bases). The CDR3 is 12 residues long. Looked up from germline, CDR1 is SEHNR and CDR2 is FQNEAQ (reference sequence). The CDR3 protein is CASSLNLGQALF. The CDR3 DNA sequence: TGTGCCAGCAGCTTAAACCTGGGGCAAGCTTTGTTT.

This clonotype has a handful of counts. This chain connects TRBV20-1 to TRBJ1-1; D unresolved. Germline CDR1 and CDR2: DFQATT and SNEGSKA (reference sequence). The CDR3 spans 14 residues. V was trimmed by 2 bases and J by 0 bases, leaving 10 bases between them. CDR3 DNA: TGCAGTGCTAGATCGGGTCCCGTGAACACTGAAGCTTTCTTT. Residues: CSARSGPVNTEAFF.

This clonotype was seen more than once but under ten times. The CDR3 coding sequence is TGTGCCAGCACCAAAACCCGGGATAGTCGAGTCAAGGGGACATCCTACGAGCAGTACTTC. Amino acids: CASTKTRDSRVKGTSYEQYF. V gene TRBV28 combines with J gene TRBJ2-7; D might be TRBD1 (6 bases). There are 20 residues in the CDR3. V was shortened by 7 bases and J by 1 base, with 32 bases between the two germline ends. Germline values: CDR1 MDHEN, CDR2 SYDVKM. The entire variable domain, with the rest obtained from reference TRBV28 and TRBJ2-7, is as follows: DVKVTQSSRYLVKRTGEKVFLECVQDMDHENMFWYRQDPGLGLRLIYFSYDVKMKEKGDIPEGYSVSREKKERFSLILESASTNQTSMYLCASTKTRDSRVKGTSYEQYFGPGTRLTVT.

The chain couples TRBV29-1 to TRBJ1-1; D is undetermined. CDR3 length: 11 residues. Germline assignment: CDR1 SQVTM and CDR2 ANQGSEA. The V end lost 7 bases, the J end lost 1 base, and 7 bases lay between the germline ends. CDR3 nucleotide sequence: TGCAGCGGGGAGGGGAACACTGAAGCTTTCTTT. Protein sequence: CSGEGNTEAFF.

This chain links TRBV20-1 with TRBJ2-4; 7 nucleotides match TRBD1. CDR3 size: 15 residues. With 5 bases clipped from V and 0 bases from J, the junction kept 7 bases outside the gene matches. Germline CDR1 reads DFQATT; CDR2 reads SNEGSKA (reference sequence). DNA for the CDR3: TGCAGTGCTCCCGGGACAGAATTAGCCAAAAACATTCAGTACTTC. Amino acids: CSAPGTELAKNIQYF.

This clonotype was detected a few times. The J gene is TRBJ2-7, the V gene TRBV13, with 10 bases that match TRBD1. Germline lookup yields CDR1 PRHDT and CDR2 FYEKMQ (reference sequence). Germline trimming cut 3 bases from V and 2 bases from J; bases unmatched to any gene: 1. CDR3 size: 14 residues. For the CDR3, the DNA is TGTGCCAGCAGCTTCGGGACAGGGGCCTACGAGCAGTACTTC. As protein: CASSFGTGAYEQYF. Full variable domain (rest looked up from reference TRBV13 and TRBJ2-7): AAGVIQSPRHLIKEKRETATLKCYPIPRHDTVYWYQQGPGQDPQFLISFYEKMQSDKGSIPDRFSAQQFSDYHSELNMSSLELGDSALYFCASSFGTGAYEQYFGPGTRLTVT.

This clonotype was seen only a few times. The genes are TRBV3-1 and TRBJ2-3; 7 bases agree with TRBD1. CDR3 size: 16 residues. Germline CDR1 reads LGHDT; CDR2 reads YNNKEL (reference sequence). With 5 bases clipped from V and 1 base from J, the junction kept 9 bases outside the gene matches. The CDR3 DNA reads as TGTGCCAGCAGCTCCTACAGGGGACGGGGCACAGATACGCAGTATTTT. Amino acids: CASSSYRGRGTDTQYF.